This TCR beta chain was found in a study of Ad26.COV2.S vaccination and SARS-CoV-2 variants. Broader study findings: Vaccine and placebo recipients had comparable breadth of non-spike TCRs. Vaccine recipients posted higher spike-specific TCR breadth than their placebo counterparts.

Details on this clone: The antigen is unknown.

Treatment meaning: roughly 20 received Ad26.COV2.S at low or high dose, single or two shots; roughly five received placebo; per-sample allocation not given. After the first vaccine or placebo injection, samples were drawn on day 63. The shot given was an Ad26 vector that makes Wuhan-strain SARS-CoV-2 spike. Sequencing was performed with immunoSEQ multiplex PCR; in TCRdb, only in-frame clones are kept and a portion is missing. The sample carries over 450,000 clones, roughly nine tenths recorded once. The CDR3 is 18 residues long. V dropped 8 bases and J dropped 2 bases, with 28 bases sitting between them. From germline, CDR1 is GTSNPN and CDR2 SVGIG (reference sequence).

The sequenced sample was peripheral blood, obtained in a trial of Ad26.COV2.S vaccine versus placebo. The TCR sequence derives from a person between 18 and 60 years old who received the Ad26.COV2.S COVID-19 vaccine or a placebo. The rearrangement uses TRBV30 and TRBJ1-3; a possible D gene is TRBD1 (5 bases). The DNA of the CDR3 is TGTGCCGCACGTCAACAGGTCTCGGGACGGTACACTGGAAACACCATATATTTT. This gives the protein CAARQQVSGRYTGNTIYF.